This paragraph covers one T cell receptor beta chain sequence. Antigen unknown. The protocol was immunoSEQ multiplex PCR, while the TCRdb copy is restricted to in-frame clones and leaves out a portion. The table has roughly 25,000 clones, just under 75% seen once; the top ten hold roughly 3.5%. The germline V gene has CDR1 SGDLS and CDR2 YYNGEE. V dropped 1 base and J dropped 2 bases, with 6 bases sitting between them. The CDR3 sequence is 14 residues long. These data originate in a study of vaccination effects on CD4 cells after COVID-19. Regarding the study as a whole: Clones of infection and vaccine origin contracted markedly late after vaccination. Cross-reaction with common cold coronaviruses was seen in only 1 of 255 vaccine-induced clones from healthy vaccinees.

Sequencing followed a ViraFEST assay step that expanded antigen-specific CD4+ T cells with viral peptide pools. Following 10 days of culture, CD4+ T cells were isolated. Testing of the vaccine recipients showed negative nucleocapsid antibodies and no prior SARS-CoV-2 infection. Every well housed two million PBMC, which grew in culture alongside about 9 IU/ml IL-2 and about 10 ug/ml peptides. Days 3 and 7 saw half the medium replaced with IL-2 medium. The sequence came from a human donor who received a COVID-19 vaccine. The V call is TRBV9, the J call TRBJ2-2; D is uncertain. This sample comprised CD4+ T cells from PBMCs cultured with SARS-CoV-2 spike peptides, obtained before COVID-19 vaccination. Written as DNA, the CDR3 is TGTGCCAGCAGCGTATCCCCTAACACCGGGGAGCTGTTTTTT. It encodes CASSVSPNTGELFF.